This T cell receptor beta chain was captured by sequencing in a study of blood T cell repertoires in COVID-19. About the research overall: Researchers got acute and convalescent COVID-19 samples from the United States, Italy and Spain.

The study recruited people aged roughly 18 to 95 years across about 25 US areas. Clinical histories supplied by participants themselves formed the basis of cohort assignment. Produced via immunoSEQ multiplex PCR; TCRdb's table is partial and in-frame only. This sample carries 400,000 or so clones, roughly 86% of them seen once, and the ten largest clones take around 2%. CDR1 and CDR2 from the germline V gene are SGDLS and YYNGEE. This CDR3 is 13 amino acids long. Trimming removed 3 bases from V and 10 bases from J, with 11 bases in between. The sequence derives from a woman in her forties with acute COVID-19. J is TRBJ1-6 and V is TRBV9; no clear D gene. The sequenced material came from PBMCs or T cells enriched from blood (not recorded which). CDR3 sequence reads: CASSASQESPLHF. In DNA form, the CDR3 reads TGTGCCAGCAGCGCCTCCCAAGAGTCACCCCTCCACTTT.